The next 31 T cell receptor beta chains were all read from a single sample in a study of blood T cell repertoires in COVID-19. Sequenced by immunoSEQ multiplex PCR; TCRdb stores in-frame clones only, minus some. The sample records 350,000 to 550,000 clones, approximately 92% being singletons. Material for sequencing was PBMCs or T cells enriched from blood (not recorded which). These receptors originate from a man younger than 45 who had recovered from COVID-19.

This chain uses TRBV19 with TRBJ1-3; no clear D gene. CDR1 and CDR2 (germline): LNHDA, SQIVND (reference sequence). The CDR3 totals 16 residues. V lost 2 bases, J lost 0 bases, and 11 bases lay in between. For the CDR3, the DNA is TGTGCCAGTAGTATATCGCGGAGAAGCTCTGGAAACACCATATATTTT. Its translation: CASSISRRSSGNTIYF. The full variable domain, completed using reference TRBV19 and TRBJ1-3, is DGGITQSPKYLFRKEGQNVTLSCEQNLNHDAMYWYRQDPGQGLRLIYYSQIVNDFQKGDIAEGYSVSREKKESFPLTVTSAQKNPTAFYLCASSISRRSSGNTIYFGEGSWLTVV.

The chain combines TRBV15 with TRBJ2-6; D might be TRBD2 (5 bases). CDR3 length: 17 amino acids. Trimming removed 0 bases at V and 2 bases at J, with 11 bases between. CDR1 is LNHNV and CDR2 is YYDKDF in the germline V gene (reference sequence). CDR3 bases: TGTGCCACCAGCAGAGATCGGAGGACCCCTGGGGCCAACGTCCTGACTTTC. Residues: CATSRDRRTPGANVLTF.

CDR3 sequence (DNA): TGTGCCAGCAGCGACCCGGGGAACAATGAGCAGTTCTTC. It codes for CASSDPGNNEQFF. The chain links TRBV3-1 (or the pseudogene TRBV3-2) to TRBJ2-1; a possible D gene is TRBD2 (5 bases). The V end was cut by 5 bases, the J end by 5 bases, with 10 bases between. CDR3 length: 13 residues. Germline-derived CDR1 and CDR2 are LGHDT and YNNKEL (reference sequence).

CDR3 loop: CASSFPQGSGETQYF. The CDR3, as DNA: TGCGCCAGCAGCTTCCCACAGGGATCTGGAGAGACCCAGTACTTC. V usage is TRBV5-1 and J usage is TRBJ2-5, with D tentatively TRBD1 (6 bases). V lost 2 bases and J 4 bases, leaving 15 bases between the germline ends. Germline V gene sequence: CDR1 SGHRS, CDR2 YFSETQ. The CDR3 spans 15 residues.

This chain connects TRBV2 to TRBJ2-7, with a tentative D call TRBD1 (5 bases). CDR3 size: 18 residues. Trimming pared 0 bases from V and 2 bases from J, leaving 20 bases between. CDR1 is SNHLY and CDR2 is FYNNEI in the germline V gene. The CDR3 sequence: CASSEAGFFGQRAYEQYF. The DNA of the CDR3 is TGTGCCAGCAGTGAAGCGGGGTTCTTCGGACAAAGGGCCTACGAGCAGTACTTC.

The chain employs TRBV5-1 and TRBJ1-5; a weak D match, TRBD1 (6 bases). This CDR3 spans 16 amino acids. The V end was cut by 0 bases, the J end by 2 bases, with 12 bases between. Germline CDR1 and CDR2: SGHRS and YFSETQ. The CDR3 DNA reads TGCGCCAGCAGCTTGGGAACAGGGCCGGGCAATCAGCCCCAGCATTTT. Protein: CASSLGTGPGNQPQHF.

This chain joins TRBV11-3 and TRBJ2-3; D is possibly TRBD1 (6 bases). Trimming took 5 bases from V and 0 from J, leaving 12 bases between them. The germline V gene has CDR1 SGHNT and CDR2 YENEEA. This CDR3 is built from 15 residues. The CDR3, as DNA: TGTGCCAGCAGCCCACAGGGATCTAGCACAGATACGCAGTATTTT. It yields the protein CASSPQGSSTDTQYF.

The chain employs TRBV28 and TRBJ2-5; 10 bases match TRBD2. In germline, CDR1 is MDHEN, CDR2 SYDVKM. J lost 1 base, V lost 5 bases, and 4 bases had no gene match. The CDR3 is made up of 15 amino acids. The DNA for the CDR3 is TGTGCCAGCAGTAGCGGACTAGCGGTCCAAGAGACCCAGTACTTC. Amino acid sequence: CASSSGLAVQETQYF.

The rearrangement joins TRBV6-5 to TRBJ2-6; D may be TRBD2 (6 bases). CDR3 size: 15 residues. Germline values: CDR1 MNHEY, CDR2 SVGAGI. The V gene lost 8 bases and the J gene lost 1 base, with 12 bases spanning the gap. CDR3 nucleotide sequence: TGTGCCAGCTGCCGTGGAGGGTCTGGGGCCAACGTCCTGACTTTC. This encodes CASCRGGSGANVLTF.

The chain has TRBV5-4 and TRBJ2-7, with D hard to call. This CDR3 is built from 13 residues. Germline values: CDR1 SGHNT, CDR2 YYREEE (reference sequence). Trimming removed 2 bases at V and 0 bases at J, with 6 bases between. CDR3 sequence (DNA): TGTGCCAGCAGCTTCGAGAGCTCCTACGAGCAGTACTTC. Its translation: CASSFESSYEQYF.

The rearrangement links TRBV23-1 to TRBJ1-2, with D perhaps matching TRBD1 (6 bases). TRBV23-1 is designated an ORF whose function remains uncertain. The V and J ends lost 5 bases and 6 bases respectively, with 10 bases between them. This CDR3 has 12 amino acids. This CDR3 reads CASSEDRNGYTF. The CDR3 DNA is TGCGCCAGCAGTGAGGACAGAAATGGCTACACCTTC.

The genes are TRBV12-5 and TRBJ2-7; tentative D call: TRBD2 (6 bases). The germline V and J ends were trimmed by 6 bases and 0 bases, with 9 bases remaining between them. The CDR3 has 13 amino acids. Germline V gene sequence: CDR1 LGHNT, CDR2 FRNRAP. CDR3 loop: CASGAAGSYEQYF. The CDR3 DNA reads as TGTGCTAGTGGGGCAGCGGGCTCCTACGAGCAGTACTTC.

The chain uses TRBV3-1 (or the pseudogene TRBV3-2) and TRBJ2-5; 8 nucleotides match TRBD2. CDR1 and CDR2 (germline): LGHDT, YNNKEL (reference sequence). There are 16 residues in the CDR3. Losses at the gene ends were 8 bases for V and 3 bases for J; bases not matched to a gene: 14. CDR3: CASWGYSGTREETQYF. In DNA form, the CDR3 reads TGTGCCAGCTGGGGGTATAGCGGGACCCGAGAAGAGACCCAGTACTTC.

The J gene is TRBJ1-3, the V gene TRBV5-1; no clear D gene. The V gene's germline CDR1 is SGHRS and CDR2 YFSETQ. The germline V and J ends were trimmed by 0 bases and 0 bases, with 4 bases remaining between them. The CDR3 has 14 residues. This CDR3 is CASSLESSGNTIYF. The CDR3 DNA reads as TGCGCCAGCAGCTTGGAGAGCTCTGGAAACACCATATATTTT.

The chain joins TRBV29-1 to TRBJ2-7; D perhaps matches TRBD2 (6 bases). Per the germline V gene, CDR1 is SQVTM and CDR2 is ANQGSEA. The CDR3 runs 13 residues. V was trimmed by 7 bases and J by 0 bases, leaving 13 bases between them. CDR3 nucleotide sequence: TGCAGCGCCTCGGAGGGTTACTCCTACGAGCAGTACTTC. This codes for CSASEGYSYEQYF.

The V call is TRBV5-6, the J call TRBJ2-1; 10 bases match TRBD2. The trim removed 4 bases at V and 4 bases at J, leaving 11 bases unmatched. CDR3 length: 17 amino acids. From germline, CDR1 is SGHDT and CDR2 YYEEEE. CDR3 sequence: CASSQSPGLAEYNEQFF. CDR3 in DNA: TGTGCCAGCAGCCAGAGCCCAGGACTAGCGGAATACAATGAGCAGTTCTTC.

The chain has TRBV12-5 and TRBJ2-1, with D perhaps matching TRBD1 (5 bases). Germline V gene data show CDR1 as LGHNT and CDR2 as FRNRAP. V was pared by 1 base and J by 4 bases, with 14 bases between. This CDR3 has 16 residues. CDR3 nucleotide sequence: TGTGCTAGTGGTTTGGGACCCCAGGGTACATACAATGAGCAGTTCTTC. It encodes CASGLGPQGTYNEQFF.

This clone was observed a few times. The rearrangement uses TRBV7-3 and TRBJ2-1; possibly TRBD2 for D (6 bases). CDR1 SGHTA and CDR2 FQGTGA come from the germline V gene. The V and J ends lost 5 bases and 1 base respectively, with 12 bases between them. There are 15 residues in the CDR3. CDR3 protein: CASSAGSGSYNEQFF. DNA for the CDR3: TGTGCCAGCAGCGCCGGGAGTGGGTCCTACAATGAGCAGTTCTTC.

CDR3 in DNA: TGTGCCGCCCTCGTCGGGCTAGCGGGAGGGCCTATCGGGGAGCTGTTTTTT. Amino acids: CAALVGLAGGPIGELFF. The chain combines TRBV30 with TRBJ2-2; 12 bases agree with TRBD2. There are 17 residues in the CDR3. CDR1 is GTSNPN and CDR2 is SVGIG in the germline V gene (reference sequence). Trimming at V came to 8 bases and at J to 7 bases, leaving 17 bases not matched to a gene.

The chain combines TRBV19 with TRBJ1-1, with a weak D call TRBD1 (5 bases). Trimming pared 1 base from V and 0 bases from J, leaving 9 bases between. Looked up from germline, CDR1 is LNHDA and CDR2 is SQIVND (reference sequence). The CDR3 has 15 residues. CDR3 sequence: CASSIAQVLNTEAFF. The CDR3 DNA follows: TGTGCCAGTAGTATAGCACAGGTCCTGAACACTGAAGCTTTCTTT.

This clone was found once. This sequence joins TRBV7-3 and TRBJ1-1, with 9 positions matching TRBD1. Germline assignment: CDR1 SGHTA and CDR2 FQGTGA. V trimming: 4 bases; J trimming: 5 bases; junction bases outside the gene matches: 5. CDR3 size: 14 residues. CDR3 DNA sequence: TGTGCCAGCAGCTCGACAGGGGGGAGAACTGAAGCTTTCTTT. The encoded protein is CASSSTGGRTEAFF.

This chain uses TRBV18 with TRBJ2-7, with unresolved D. Germline CDR1 and CDR2: KGHSH and LQKENI. V was clipped by 5 bases and J by 5 bases, with 10 bases between them. The CDR3 runs 12 residues. CDR3 DNA sequence: TGTGCCAGCTCATTTAGAACGGACGAGCAGTACTTC. Translation: CASSFRTDEQYF.

This chain uses TRBV4-2 with TRBJ2-1; 11 bases fit TRBD2. Per the germline V gene, CDR1 is LGHNA and CDR2 is YNFKEQ. The CDR3 extends over 17 amino acids. The V segment lost 4 bases and the J segment 1 base; nucleotides outside the gene matches: 6. The CDR3 bases are TGTGCCAGCAGCCCCTCGGTAGCGGGAGGGTCCTACAATGAGCAGTTCTTC. Protein product: CASSPSVAGGSYNEQFF.

This chain joins TRBV18 and TRBJ1-3, with unresolved D. The CDR3 has 16 amino acids. CDR1 and CDR2 (germline): KGHSH, LQKENI. Trimming cost V 0 bases and J 0 bases, with 9 bases left between them. DNA of the CDR3: TGTGCCAGCTCACCACCAGTAAGCTACTCTGGAAACACCATATATTTT. Translating gives CASSPPVSYSGNTIYF.

The V call is TRBV28, the J call TRBJ2-4; 7 bases are shared with TRBD1. J gave up 8 bases and V 6 bases, and 7 bases lay outside the gene matches. This CDR3 spans 13 amino acids. Germline CDR1 MDHEN, CDR2 SYDVKM. The CDR3 region has the DNA TGTGCCAGCAGGTCGACAGGGTCGGACATTCAGTACTTC. Its translation is CASRSTGSDIQYF.

This chain connects TRBV10-3 to TRBJ1-6; 7 bases align to TRBD1. Losses at the gene ends were 6 bases for V and 7 bases for J; bases not matched to a gene: 6. CDR1 and CDR2 (germline): ENHRY, SYGVKD. This CDR3 region has 14 residues. Here the CDR3 DNA reads TGTGCCATCAGCCCCGGGACAGAGAATTCACCCCTCCACTTT. This gives the protein CAISPGTENSPLHF.

The gene calls are TRBV2 and TRBJ2-7; possible D gene TRBD1, 5 bases. Deletions cut 7 bases from V and 3 bases from J, with 13 bases between. CDR3 length: 13 amino acids. CDR1 and CDR2 from the germline V gene are SNHLY and FYNNEI. CDR3 sequence: CASNSGRDYEQYF. The CDR3 DNA reads TGTGCCAGCAACTCGGGCAGGGACTACGAGCAGTACTTC.

The gene calls are TRBV21-1 and TRBJ2-7; the D segment call TRBD2 is taken from the table without a DNA check. TRBV21-1 is termed a pseudogene. The CDR3 covers 15 residues. For the CDR3, the DNA is TGTGCCAGCAGCAACGAGGTTATCAGCTCCTACGAGCAGTACTTC. This codes for CASSNEVISSYEQYF.

The genes are TRBV18 and TRBJ1-2; a weak D match, TRBD1 (5 bases). The CDR3 totals 16 residues. The V end was cut by 0 bases, the J end by 7 bases, with 18 bases between. The germline V gene has CDR1 KGHSH and CDR2 LQKENI. DNA of the CDR3: TGTGCCAGCTCACCACCGGGCGGAGGGGCGCAGGCTGGCTACACCTTC. Translated: CASSPPGGGAQAGYTF.

The chain carries TRBV5-4 and TRBJ2-3, with a tentative D call TRBD1 (5 bases). Germline values: CDR1 SGHNT, CDR2 YYREEE (reference sequence). The length of the CDR3 is 13 residues. The germline V and J ends were trimmed by 2 bases and 4 bases, with 8 bases remaining between them. CDR3 sequence: CASSLTGSDTQYF. The CDR3 DNA is TGTGCCAGCAGCTTAACAGGCTCAGATACGCAGTATTTT.

This rearrangement joins TRBV5-4 to TRBJ2-5, with D tentatively TRBD2 (5 bases). Trimming shortened V by 2 bases and J by 2 bases, and 7 bases separated the two germline ends. This CDR3 has 13 amino acids. Germline lookup yields CDR1 SGHNT and CDR2 YYREEE (reference sequence). The CDR3 protein is CASSFRGQETQYF. The CDR3 nucleotides are TGTGCCAGCAGCTTCAGAGGGCAAGAGACCCAGTACTTC.